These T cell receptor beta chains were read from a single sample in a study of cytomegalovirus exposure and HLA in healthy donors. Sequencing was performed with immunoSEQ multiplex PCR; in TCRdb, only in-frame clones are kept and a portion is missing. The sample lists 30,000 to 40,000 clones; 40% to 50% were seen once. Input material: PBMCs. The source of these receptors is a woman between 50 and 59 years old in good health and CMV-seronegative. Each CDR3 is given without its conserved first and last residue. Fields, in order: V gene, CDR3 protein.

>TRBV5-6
ASSWQASYEQY
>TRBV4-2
ASSQDGLAGGPGYEQY
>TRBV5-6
ASSFWGQGTGIQY
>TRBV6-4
ASSEGREPYNEQF
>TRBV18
ASSRGQLNTEAF
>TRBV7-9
ASSFLAGGNTGELF
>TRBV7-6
ASSLGLLRDRGRKLF
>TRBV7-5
VRSDVGAGQLSGANVLT
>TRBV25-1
ASRATGDNEQF
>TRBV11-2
ASRLISTDTQY
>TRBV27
ASRPEGGTDTQY
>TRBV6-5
ASSPEREGLYEQY
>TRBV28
ASRVIGVSNQPQH
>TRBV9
ASSAGRTGFTGELF
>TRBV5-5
ASSLDGHSDTQY
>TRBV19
ASSKTSGRAGGTDTQY
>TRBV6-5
ASRPIQVSNTEAF
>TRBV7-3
ASQWGGAGDVNEQF
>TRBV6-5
ASSQSGVDKNIQY
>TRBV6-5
ASTRTSGTTDTQY
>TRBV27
ASSPTPQPTGEQY
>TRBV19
ASSRGQGGKLF
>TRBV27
ASLTSSYEQY
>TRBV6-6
ASSYPGQQETQY
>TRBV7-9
ASSQQGAIPYGYT